The clone carrying this T cell receptor beta chain was seen a single time. Assay used: immunoSEQ multiplex PCR; TCRdb lists only in-frame clones, some missing. The sample holds around 71,000 clones; more than 75% are singletons and the top ten take 1.5% to 2.5%. This CDR3 region has 13 residues. The germline CDR1 and CDR2 sequences are MNHEY and SVGEGT. Trimming cost V 2 bases and J 2 bases, with 6 bases left between them. The source of the sample is a study of blood T cell repertoires in COVID-19. Sequencing was done on a sample of peripheral blood. V is TRBV6-2 or TRBV6-3 and J is TRBJ1-2; D is possibly TRBD1 (6 bases). The TCR sequence derives from a woman aged 60-70 years with acute or convalescent COVID-19. CDR3 coding DNA: TGTGCCAGCAGTTACGGACAGAACTATGGCTACACCTTC. Encoded protein: CASSYGQNYGYTF.